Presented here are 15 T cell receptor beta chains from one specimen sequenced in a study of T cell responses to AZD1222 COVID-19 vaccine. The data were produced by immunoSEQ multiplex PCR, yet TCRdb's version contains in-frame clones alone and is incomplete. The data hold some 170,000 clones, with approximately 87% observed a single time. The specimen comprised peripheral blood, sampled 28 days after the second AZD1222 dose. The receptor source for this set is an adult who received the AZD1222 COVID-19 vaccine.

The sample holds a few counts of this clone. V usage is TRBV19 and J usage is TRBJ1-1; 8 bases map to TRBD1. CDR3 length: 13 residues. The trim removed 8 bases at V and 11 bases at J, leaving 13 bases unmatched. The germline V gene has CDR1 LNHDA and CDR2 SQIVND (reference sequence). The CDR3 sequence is CASSLTGGKWAFF. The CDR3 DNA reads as TGTGCCAGTTCTCTTACAGGGGGGAAATGGGCTTTCTTT. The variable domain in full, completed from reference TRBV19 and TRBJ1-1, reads DGGITQSPKYLFRKEGQNVTLSCEQNLNHDAMYWYRQDPGQGLRLIYYSQIVNDFQKGDIAEGYSVSREKKESFPLTVTSAQKNPTAFYLCASSLTGGKWAFFGQGTRLTVV.

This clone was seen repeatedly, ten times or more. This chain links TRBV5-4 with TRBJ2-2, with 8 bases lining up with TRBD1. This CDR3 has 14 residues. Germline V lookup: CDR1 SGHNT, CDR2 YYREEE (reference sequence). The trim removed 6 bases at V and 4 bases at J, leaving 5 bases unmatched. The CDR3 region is CASTSGTGTGELFF. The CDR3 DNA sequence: TGTGCCAGCACCTCCGGGACAGGCACCGGGGAGCTGTTTTTT.

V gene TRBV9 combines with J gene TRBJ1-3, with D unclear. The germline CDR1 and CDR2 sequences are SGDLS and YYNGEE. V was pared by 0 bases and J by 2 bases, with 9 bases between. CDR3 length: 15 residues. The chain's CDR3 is CASSVDSRTGNTIYF. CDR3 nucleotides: TGTGCCAGCAGCGTAGATTCAAGGACTGGAAACACCATATATTTT.

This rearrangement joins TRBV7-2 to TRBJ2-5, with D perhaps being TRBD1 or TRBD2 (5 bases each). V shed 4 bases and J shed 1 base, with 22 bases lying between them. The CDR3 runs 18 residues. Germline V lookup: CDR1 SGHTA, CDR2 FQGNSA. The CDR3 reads CASSSLEGTWRVQETQYF. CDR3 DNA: TGTGCCAGCAGCTCGTTAGAGGGGACCTGGCGGGTCCAAGAGACCCAGTACTTC.

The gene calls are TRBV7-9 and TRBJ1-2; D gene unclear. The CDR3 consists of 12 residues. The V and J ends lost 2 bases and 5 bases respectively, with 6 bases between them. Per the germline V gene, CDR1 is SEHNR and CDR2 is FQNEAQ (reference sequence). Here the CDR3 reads CASSLTGYGYTF. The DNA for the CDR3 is TGTGCCAGCAGCTTAACCGGGTATGGCTACACCTTC. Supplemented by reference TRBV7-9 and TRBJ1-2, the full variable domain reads DTGVSQNPRHKITKRGQNVTFRCDPISEHNRLYWYRQTLGQGPEFLTYFQNEAQLEKSRLLSDRFSAERPKGSFSTLEIQRTEQGDSAMYLCASSLTGYGYTFGSGTRLTVV.

The CDR3 region has the DNA TGTGCCAGCAGCCCGGGACAGGGTATCCACGAGCAGTACTTC. Translated, it gives CASSPGQGIHEQYF. The V and J genes are TRBV3-1 (or the pseudogene TRBV3-2) and TRBJ2-7, with 9 bases aligning to TRBD1. CDR3 size: 14 residues. In germline, CDR1 is LGHDT, CDR2 YNNKEL (reference sequence). The J segment lost 5 bases and the V segment lost 4 bases, leaving 6 bases of the junction unmatched.

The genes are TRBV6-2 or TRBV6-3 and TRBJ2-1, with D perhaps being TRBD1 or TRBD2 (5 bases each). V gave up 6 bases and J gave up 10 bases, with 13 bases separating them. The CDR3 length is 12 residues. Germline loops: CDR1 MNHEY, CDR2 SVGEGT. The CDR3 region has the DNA TGTGCCAGCAGCTATCCAGGGAGAGAGCAGTTCTTC. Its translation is CASSYPGREQFF.

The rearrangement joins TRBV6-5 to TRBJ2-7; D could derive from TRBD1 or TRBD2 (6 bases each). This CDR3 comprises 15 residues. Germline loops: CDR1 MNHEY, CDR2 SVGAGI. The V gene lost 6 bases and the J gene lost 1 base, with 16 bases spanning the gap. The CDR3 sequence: CASRPGQTRSYEQYF. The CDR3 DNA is TGTGCCAGCAGACCCGGACAGACTAGATCCTACGAGCAGTACTTC.

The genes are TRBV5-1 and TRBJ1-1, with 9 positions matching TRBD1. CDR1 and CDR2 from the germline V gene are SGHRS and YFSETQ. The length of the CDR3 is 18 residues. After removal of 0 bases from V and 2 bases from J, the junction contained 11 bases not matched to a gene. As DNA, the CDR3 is TGCGCCAGCAGCTTGGCCCGGCTGAAACAGGGGGCAAACACTGAAGCTTTCTTT. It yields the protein CASSLARLKQGANTEAFF.

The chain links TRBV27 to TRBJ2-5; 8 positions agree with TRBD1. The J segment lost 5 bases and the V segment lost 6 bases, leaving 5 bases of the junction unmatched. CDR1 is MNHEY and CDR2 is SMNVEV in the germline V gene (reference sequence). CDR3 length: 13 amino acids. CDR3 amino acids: CASSFTGGETQYF. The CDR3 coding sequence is TGTGCCAGCAGCTTCACAGGGGGGGAGACCCAGTACTTC.

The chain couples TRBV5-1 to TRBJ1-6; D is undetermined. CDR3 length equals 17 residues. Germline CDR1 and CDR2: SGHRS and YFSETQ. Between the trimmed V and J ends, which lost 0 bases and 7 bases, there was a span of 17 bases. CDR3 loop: CASSLVWRGAENSPLHF. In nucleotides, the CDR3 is TGCGCCAGCAGCTTGGTCTGGCGTGGAGCTGAGAATTCACCCCTCCACTTT.

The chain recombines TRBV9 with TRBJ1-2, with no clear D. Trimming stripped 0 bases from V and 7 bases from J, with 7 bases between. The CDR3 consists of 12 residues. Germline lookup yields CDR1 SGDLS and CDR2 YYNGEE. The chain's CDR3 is CASSVGLGGYTF. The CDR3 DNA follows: TGTGCCAGCAGCGTAGGACTTGGTGGCTACACCTTC.

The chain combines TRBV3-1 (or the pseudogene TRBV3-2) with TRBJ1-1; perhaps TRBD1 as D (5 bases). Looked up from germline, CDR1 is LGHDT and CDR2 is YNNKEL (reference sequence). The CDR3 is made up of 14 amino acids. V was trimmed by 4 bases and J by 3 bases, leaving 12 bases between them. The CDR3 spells CASSPGGSYTEAFF. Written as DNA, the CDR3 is TGTGCCAGCAGCCCCGGGGGAAGCTACACTGAAGCTTTCTTT.

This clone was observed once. The CDR3 DNA sequence: TGTGCCAGCAGTTTTGTTGAGGGGGCTTCGAACACTGAAGCTTTCTTT. This sequence encodes CASSFVEGASNTEAFF. The gene calls are TRBV28 and TRBJ1-1, with 7 positions matching TRBD1. CDR3 size: 16 residues. Germline V CDR1 and CDR2: MDHEN, SYDVKM. The V and J ends lost 3 bases and 1 base, in that order; junction bases with no gene match: 8.

The CDR3 region has the DNA TGTGCCAGCAGCACAGGGACAGGGGGCTTCGGAACTGAAGCTTTCTTT. Residues: CASSTGTGGFGTEAFF. The chain recombines TRBV7-9 with TRBJ1-1, with 12 bases fitting TRBD1. This CDR3 contains 16 residues. Germline-derived CDR1 and CDR2 are SEHNR and FQNEAQ (reference sequence). V lost 5 bases and J lost 5; bases outside the gene matches: 9.